This T cell receptor beta chain was profiled in a study of T-cell reconstitution after alpha-beta-depleted transplantation in children. In its sample, this clonotype was seen many times. Unique molecular identifiers were incorporated when the TCRbeta library was constructed. TCRdb used MiXCR to reprocess the PCR reads, holding one entry per CDR3 protein. The sample carries over 150,000 distinct CDR3 sequences, approximately 6.9% recorded once. The ends lost 5 bases at V and 4 bases at J; junction bases unmatched: 9. In germline, CDR1 is DFQATT, CDR2 SNEGSKA (reference sequence). There are 14 residues in the CDR3.

The input for sequencing was PBMCs, taken before TCRalphabeta/CD19-depleted stem cell transplant. This clonotype was obtained from a boy younger than 10 with acute lymphoblastic leukemia, due to receive a stem cell transplant. This chain joins TRBV20-1 and TRBJ2-3, with 7 positions matching TRBD1. The CDR3 nucleotides are TGCAGTGCTCCACAGGGGACGCGGGCAGATACGCAGTATTTT. This translates into CSAPQGTRADTQYF.